This T cell receptor (beta chain) was sequenced in a study of blood T cells in healthy people across ages. Study details: About one barcoded beta molecule per two T cells was captured by template switching. Study-wide results and caveats: The CMV status of each donor remained undetermined, and this could have confounded shifts in expanded clonotypes.

The CDR3 extends over 15 amino acids. The germline CDR1 and CDR2 sequences are SGHTA and FQGTGA. V was clipped by 3 bases and J by 6 bases; unmatched bases: 9. It was with a sample-barcoded 5' primer and a J-beta primer mix that a second PCR of about 6 to 12 cycles was run. TCRdb re-called the 5' RACE reads through MiXCR, storing one row per CDR3 protein. The table records fewer than 800,000 distinct CDR3 sequences, about 30% of them present only once. Researchers report isolating at least 6 million PBMCs per sample. This clonotype was observed a handful of times. Its specificity is unknown. The chain joins TRBV7-3 to TRBJ1-1, with 8 bases identical to TRBD1. This clonotype originated in a woman aged 80 or over in good health. The sample taken for sequencing was blood. Here the CDR3 DNA reads TGTGCCAGCAGCTTGCGAGGACAGGGAGCGTCTGAAGCTTTCTTT. Translating gives CASSLRGQGASEAFF.